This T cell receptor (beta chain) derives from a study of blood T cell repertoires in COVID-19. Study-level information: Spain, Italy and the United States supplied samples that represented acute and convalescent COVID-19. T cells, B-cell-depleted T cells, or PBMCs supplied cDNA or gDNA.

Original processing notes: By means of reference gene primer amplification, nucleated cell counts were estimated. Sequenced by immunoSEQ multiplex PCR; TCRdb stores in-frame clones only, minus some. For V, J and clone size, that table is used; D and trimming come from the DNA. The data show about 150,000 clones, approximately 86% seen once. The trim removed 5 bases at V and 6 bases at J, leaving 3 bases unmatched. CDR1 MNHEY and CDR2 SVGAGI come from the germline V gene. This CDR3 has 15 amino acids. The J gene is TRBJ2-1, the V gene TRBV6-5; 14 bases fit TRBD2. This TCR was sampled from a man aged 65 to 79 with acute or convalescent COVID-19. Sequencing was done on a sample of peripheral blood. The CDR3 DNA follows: TGTGCCAGCAGTAAGGGACTAGCGGGAGTCAATGAGCAGTTCTTC. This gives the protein CASSKGLAGVNEQFF.